The 9 T cell receptor beta chains below come from one sample, sequenced in a study of CD8+ T cells in alopecia areata. As for treatment: oral pan-JAK inhibitor, 5-10 mg twice daily. Extraction of RNA preceded its reverse transcription into cDNA, which served as the sequencing template. The protocol was immunoSEQ multiplex PCR, while the TCRdb copy is restricted to in-frame clones and leaves out a portion. Of some 170,000 clones in the sample, 58% were seen once. The sample here was CD4+ T cells sorted from blood, taken at approximately week 60, from a patient treated with tofacitinib. Receptors originate from a human donor with alopecia areata.

This chain uses TRBV25-1 with TRBJ1-2; 8 nucleotides line up with TRBD1. This CDR3 has 13 amino acids. Germline V lookup: CDR1 MGHDK, CDR2 SYGVNS. V dropped 7 bases and J dropped 4; count of bases not matched to a gene: 5. The CDR3 reads CASNPGGSYGYTF. CDR3 nucleotide sequence: TGTGCCAGCAACCCAGGGGGCTCCTATGGCTACACCTTC.

J is TRBJ1-4 and V is TRBV4-1; 8 bases fit TRBD1. Germline V CDR1 and CDR2: MGHRA, YSYEKL. The V gene end was trimmed by 3 bases and the J gene end by 5 bases; junction bases not matched to a gene: 5. This CDR3 spans 15 amino acids. The CDR3 DNA is TGCGCCAGCAGCCAGTGGACAGGGACGAATGAAAAACTGTTTTTT. Encoded protein: CASSQWTGTNEKLFF.

The V gene is TRBV29-1, the J gene TRBJ2-7, with a possible D match to TRBD2 (5 bases). V was shortened by 4 bases and J by 0 bases, with 19 bases between the two germline ends. This CDR3 is 16 amino acids long. The germline CDR1 and CDR2 sequences are SQVTM and ANQGSEA. The CDR3 DNA sequence: TGCAGCGTTGCCGGGGTCCTTCCGGCCAGCTCCTACGAGCAGTACTTC. This gives the protein CSVAGVLPASSYEQYF.

In its sample, this clone was seen a few times. Other DNA sequences in the sample encode the same CDR3. The chain employs TRBV7-9 and TRBJ2-5; D ambiguous. The V and J ends lost 3 bases and 5 bases respectively, with 4 bases between them. The germline V gene has CDR1 SEHNR and CDR2 FQNEAQ (reference sequence). The CDR3 runs to 11 residues. The CDR3 spells CASSFLETQYF. The CDR3 region has the DNA TGTGCCAGCAGCTTTCTGGAGACCCAGTACTTC.

V gene TRBV7-2 combines with J gene TRBJ2-1; 9 bases line up with TRBD2. CDR1 is SGHTA, CDR2 FQGNSA, per germline. With 5 bases clipped from V and 5 bases from J, the junction kept 7 bases outside the gene matches. CDR3 length equals 15 residues. CDR3 nucleotides: TGTGCCAGCAGCATACGCGGGGGGGGCAACAATGAGCAGTTCTTC. It encodes CASSIRGGGNNEQFF.

The chain couples TRBV2 to TRBJ2-3; D is possibly TRBD2 (6 bases). Per the germline V gene, CDR1 is SNHLY and CDR2 is FYNNEI. Trimming left V 1 base short and J 8 bases short, with 10 bases between. The length of the CDR3 is 13 residues. The CDR3 protein is CASSEVEAGTQYF. Written as DNA, the CDR3 is TGTGCCAGCAGTGAAGTGGAAGCGGGTACGCAGTATTTT.

The table lists this clone with many counts. CDR3 sequence: CAWSYRAGTTDTQYF. The CDR3, as DNA: TGTGCCTGGAGTTACAGGGCGGGCACCACAGATACGCAGTATTTT. The V gene is TRBV30, the J gene TRBJ2-3; perhaps TRBD1 as D (6 bases). The CDR3 contains 15 residues. Trimming left V 2 bases short and J 2 bases short, with 14 bases between. Germline V lookup: CDR1 GTSNPN, CDR2 SVGIG (reference sequence).

The CDR3 reads CASSLARQPMGYEQYF. The CDR3 DNA sequence: TGCGCCAGCAGCTTGGCTCGACAGCCGATGGGTTACGAGCAGTACTTC. V usage is TRBV5-1 and J usage is TRBJ2-7; D is possibly TRBD1 (5 bases). V shed 0 bases and J shed 4 bases, with 17 bases lying between them. Germline-derived CDR1 and CDR2 are SGHRS and YFSETQ. The CDR3 spans 16 residues.

V and J are TRBV25-1 and TRBJ2-1; D is unresolved. Trimming pared 0 bases from V and 8 bases from J, leaving 2 bases between. This CDR3 has 11 residues. Germline V gene data show CDR1 as MGHDK and CDR2 as SYGVNS. CDR3 DNA: TGTGCCAGCAGTGAATACTATGAGCAGTTCTTC. This codes for CASSEYYEQFF.